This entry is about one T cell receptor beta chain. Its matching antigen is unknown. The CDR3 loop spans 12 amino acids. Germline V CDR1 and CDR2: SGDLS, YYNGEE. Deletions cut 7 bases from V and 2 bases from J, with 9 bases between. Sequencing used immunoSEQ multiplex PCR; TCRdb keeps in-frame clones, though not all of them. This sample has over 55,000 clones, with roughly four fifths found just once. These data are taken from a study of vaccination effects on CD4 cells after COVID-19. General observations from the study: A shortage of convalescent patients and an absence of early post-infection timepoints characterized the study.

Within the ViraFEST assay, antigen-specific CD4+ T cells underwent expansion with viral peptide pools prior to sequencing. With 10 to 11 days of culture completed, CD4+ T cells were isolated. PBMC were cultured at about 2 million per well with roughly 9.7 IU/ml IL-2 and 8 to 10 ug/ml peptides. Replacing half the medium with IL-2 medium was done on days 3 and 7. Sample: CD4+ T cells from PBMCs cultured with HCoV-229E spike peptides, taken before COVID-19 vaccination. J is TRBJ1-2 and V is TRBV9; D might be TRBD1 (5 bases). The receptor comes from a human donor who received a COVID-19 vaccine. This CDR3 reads CASGGGNYGYTF. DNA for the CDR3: TGTGCCAGCGGGGGGGGAAACTATGGCTACACCTTC.